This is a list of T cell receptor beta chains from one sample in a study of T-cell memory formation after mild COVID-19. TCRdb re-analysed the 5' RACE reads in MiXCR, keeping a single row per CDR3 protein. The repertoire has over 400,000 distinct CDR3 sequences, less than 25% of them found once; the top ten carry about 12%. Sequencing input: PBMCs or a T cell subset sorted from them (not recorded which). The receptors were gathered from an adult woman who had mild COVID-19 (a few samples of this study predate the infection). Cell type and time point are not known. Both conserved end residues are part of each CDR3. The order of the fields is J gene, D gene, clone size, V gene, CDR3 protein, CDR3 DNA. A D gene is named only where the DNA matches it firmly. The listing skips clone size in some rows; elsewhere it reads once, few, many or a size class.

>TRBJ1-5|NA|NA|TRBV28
CASSLVIQPQHF
TGTGCCAGCAGTTTAGTGATACAGCCCCAGCATTTT
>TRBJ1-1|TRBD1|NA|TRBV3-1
CASSQFTGDGAFF
TGTGCCAGCAGCCAGTTTACAGGGGATGGGGCTTTCTTT
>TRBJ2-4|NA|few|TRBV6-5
CASSSNKVSGKGTQYF
TGTGCCAGCAGTTCCAACAAGGTATCGGGTAAAGGGACTCAGTACTTC
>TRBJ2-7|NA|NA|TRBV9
CASSSEGGSPPREQYF
TGTGCCAGCTCTTCCGAGGGAGGTTCTCCCCCTCGGGAGCAGTACTTC
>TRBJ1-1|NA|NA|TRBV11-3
CASSPRRTVLQPTEAFF
TGTGCCAGCAGCCCTCGCAGGACCGTACTCCAGCCCACTGAAGCTTTCTTT
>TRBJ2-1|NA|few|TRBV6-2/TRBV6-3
CASSPAGTAINNEQFF
TGTGCCAGCAGCCCCGCCGGGACGGCTATCAACAATGAGCAGTTCTTC
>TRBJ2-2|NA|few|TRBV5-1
CASSLEAGSGELFF
TGCGCCAGCAGCTTGGAGGCGGGTTCCGGGGAGCTGTTTTTT
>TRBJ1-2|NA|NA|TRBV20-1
CSALGGYYGYTF
TGCAGTGCCCTGGGGGGGTACTATGGCTACACCTTC
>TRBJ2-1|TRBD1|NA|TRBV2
CASSEGTGLKGQFF
TGTGCCAGCAGTGAAGGGACAGGGTTGAAGGGTCAGTTCTTC
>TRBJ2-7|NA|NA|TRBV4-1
CASSYPGVHEQYF
TGCGCCAGCAGCTACCCGGGAGTCCACGAGCAGTACTTC
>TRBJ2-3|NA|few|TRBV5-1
CASRLPAASTDTQYF
TGCGCCAGCAGACTACCAGCGGCTAGCACAGATACGCAGTATTTT
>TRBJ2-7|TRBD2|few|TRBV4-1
CASSPFGLVEYEQYF
TGCGCCAGCAGCCCGTTCGGACTAGTGGAGTACGAGCAGTACTTC
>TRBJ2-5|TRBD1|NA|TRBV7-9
CASSLALAGGVETQYF
TGTGCCAGCAGCTTAGCGCTCGCAGGGGGCGTCGAGACCCAGTACTTC
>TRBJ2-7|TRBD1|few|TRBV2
CASSDARTGYSYEQYF
TGTGCCAGCAGTGACGCAAGGACAGGCTATTCCTACGAGCAGTACTTC
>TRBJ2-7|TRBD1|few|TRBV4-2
CASSQGTGTGPYEQYF
TGTGCCAGCAGCCAGGGGACCGGGACAGGACCCTACGAGCAGTACTTC
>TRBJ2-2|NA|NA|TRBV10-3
CAISKPGTNTGELFF
TGTGCCATCAGCAAACCGGGAACGAACACCGGGGAGCTGTTTTTT
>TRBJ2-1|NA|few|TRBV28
CASRAMGRGHNEQFF
TGTGCCAGCAGAGCGATGGGACGGGGGCACAATGAGCAGTTCTTC
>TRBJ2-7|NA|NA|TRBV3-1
CASSQTLAGEQYF
TGTGCCAGCAGCCAAACACTAGCCGGCGAGCAGTACTTC
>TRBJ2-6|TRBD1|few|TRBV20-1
CSARDLRAGGLSGANVLTF
TGCAGTGCTAGAGATCTAAGAGCAGGGGGTCTCTCTGGGGCCAACGTCCTGACTTTC
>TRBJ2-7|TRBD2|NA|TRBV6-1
CASMRGSGNEQYF
TGTGCCAGCATGCGCGGGAGTGGGAACGAGCAGTACTTC
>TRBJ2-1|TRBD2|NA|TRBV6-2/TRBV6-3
CASLRLASYNEQFF
TGTGCCAGTTTGCGACTAGCGTCCTACAATGAGCAGTTCTTC
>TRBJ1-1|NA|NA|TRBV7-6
CASSSSLLQDEAFF
TGTGCCAGCAGCTCCTCGTTATTACAGGATGAAGCTTTCTTT
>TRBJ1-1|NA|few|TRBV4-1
CASSGVGVSEAFF
TGCGCCAGCAGTGGGGTGGGGGTTTCTGAAGCTTTCTTT
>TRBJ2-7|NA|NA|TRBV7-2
CASTTVPGRNEQYF
TGTGCCAGCACTACAGTGCCGGGGCGGAACGAGCAGTACTTC
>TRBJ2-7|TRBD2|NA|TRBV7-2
CASAWQAGPYEQYF
TGTGCCAGCGCGTGGCAAGCGGGACCCTACGAGCAGTACTTC
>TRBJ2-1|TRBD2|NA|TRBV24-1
CATSDATSGFYNEQFF
TGTGCCACCAGTGATGCAACTAGCGGGTTCTACAATGAGCAGTTCTTC
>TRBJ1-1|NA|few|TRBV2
CASKITGWDTEAFF
TGTGCCAGCAAAATTACAGGGTGGGACACTGAAGCTTTCTTT
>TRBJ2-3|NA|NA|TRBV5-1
CASSGGRGQLTDTQYF
TGCGCCAGCAGCGGGGGTAGAGGACAGCTCACAGATACGCAGTATTTT
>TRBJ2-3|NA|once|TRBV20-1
CSAKRSAGITDTQYF
TGCAGTGCCAAAAGATCGGCGGGGATCACAGATACGCAGTATTTT
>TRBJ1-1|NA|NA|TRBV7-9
CASSLVIVANTEAFF
TGTGCCAGCAGCTTAGTAATAGTAGCAAACACTGAAGCTTTCTTT
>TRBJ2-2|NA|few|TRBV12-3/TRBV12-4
CASLQTEITGELFF
TGTGCCAGCCTCCAGACAGAGATCACCGGGGAGCTGTTTTTT
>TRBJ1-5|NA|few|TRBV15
CATSRDAGTGNQPQHF
TGTGCCACCAGCAGAGATGCGGGGACCGGGAATCAGCCCCAGCATTTT
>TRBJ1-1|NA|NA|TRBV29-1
CSAQTGENTEAFF
TGCAGCGCCCAGACAGGAGAGAACACTGAAGCTTTCTTT
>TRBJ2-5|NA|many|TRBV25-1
CASSEYPGTQYF
TGTGCCAGCAGTGAATATCCAGGGACCCAGTACTTC
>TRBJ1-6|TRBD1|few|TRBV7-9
CASSSPGGGDSPLHF
TGTGCCAGCAGCTCCCCAGGGGGGGGTGATTCACCCCTCCACTTT
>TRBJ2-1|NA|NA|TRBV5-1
CASSSQRVGQKSSYNEQFF
TGCGCCAGCAGCTCTCAGCGGGTGGGGCAGAAAAGCTCCTACAATGAGCAGTTCTTC
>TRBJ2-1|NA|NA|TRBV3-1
CASSRTMNEQFF
TGTGCCAGCAGCCGGACAATGAATGAGCAGTTCTTC
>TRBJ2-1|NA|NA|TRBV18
CASSPAWGVSEQFF
TGTGCCAGCTCACCGGCGTGGGGAGTCAGCGAGCAGTTCTTC
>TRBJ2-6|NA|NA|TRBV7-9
CASSLARQELSGANVLTF
TGTGCCAGCAGCTTAGCGAGACAGGAGCTGTCTGGGGCCAACGTCCTGACTTTC
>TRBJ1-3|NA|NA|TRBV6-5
CASSYSRQPGNTIYF
TGTGCCAGCAGTTACTCCCGTCAACCTGGAAACACCATATATTTT
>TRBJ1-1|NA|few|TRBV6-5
CASSYSAYRRPNTEAFF
TGTGCCAGCAGTTACTCAGCGTATAGGCGACCGAACACTGAAGCTTTCTTT
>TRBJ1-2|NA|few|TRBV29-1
CSAEGVNNYGYTF
TGCAGCGCGGAGGGAGTGAATAACTATGGCTACACCTTC
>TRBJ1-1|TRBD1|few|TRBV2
CASRARQGADTEAFF
TGTGCCAGCAGAGCCCGACAGGGGGCAGACACTGAAGCTTTCTTT
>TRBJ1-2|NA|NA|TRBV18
CASSPPDRIPYGYTF
TGTGCCAGCTCACCACCTGACAGGATACCCTATGGCTACACCTTC
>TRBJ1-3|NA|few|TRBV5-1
CASSGGPSSGNTIYF
TGCGCCAGCAGTGGAGGGCCCAGCTCTGGAAACACCATATATTTT
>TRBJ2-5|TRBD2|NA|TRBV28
CASSPGRVETQYF
TGTGCCAGCAGCCCCGGGAGGGTGGAGACCCAGTACTTC
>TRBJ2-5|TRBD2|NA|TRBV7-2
CASSVAGGDLGETQYF
TGTGCCAGCAGCGTAGCGGGCGGGGATCTGGGAGAGACCCAGTACTTC
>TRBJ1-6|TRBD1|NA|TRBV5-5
CASSLGGGGYNSPLHF
TGTGCCAGCAGCTTGGGAGGGGGCGGTTATAATTCACCCCTCCACTTT
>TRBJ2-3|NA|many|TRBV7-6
CASSAHTDTQYF
TGTGCCAGCAGCGCCCACACAGATACGCAGTATTTT
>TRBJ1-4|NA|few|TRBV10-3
CAISEQGSGEKLFF
TGTGCCATCAGTGAGCAGGGTTCGGGTGAAAAACTGTTTTTT
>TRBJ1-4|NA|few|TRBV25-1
CASSEGAYYNEKLFF
TGTGCCAGCAGTGAAGGAGCGTATTATAATGAAAAACTGTTTTTT
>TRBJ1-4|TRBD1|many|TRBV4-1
CASSQAPTGGLLELFF
TGCGCCAGCAGCCAAGCCCCCACAGGGGGACTTTTGGAACTGTTTTTT
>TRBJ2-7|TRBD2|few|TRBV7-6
CASSPGWGGEQYF
TGTGCCAGCAGCCCAGGGTGGGGGGGCGAGCAGTACTTC